This T cell receptor (beta chain) was obtained from a study of blood T cell repertoires in COVID-19. Whole-study context: Sites across the United States, Italy and Spain contributed samples from acute and convalescent COVID-19.

The V gene end was trimmed by 0 bases and the J gene end by 7 bases; junction bases not matched to a gene: 5. Germline V gene data show CDR1 as MNHEY and CDR2 as SVGAGI. The CDR3 sequence is 14 residues long. During active infection, Seattle patients enrolled and were then monitored through disease. This clone was detected once. The protocol was immunoSEQ multiplex PCR, while the TCRdb copy is restricted to in-frame clones and leaves out a portion. The sample holds 75,000 to 95,000 clones; about 73% are singletons and the top ten take approximately 40%. This sequence joins TRBV6-5 and TRBJ1-2; TRBD1 aligns across 7 bases. This clonotype was obtained from a man in his 60s with COVID-19, enrolled during active disease. Sequences were obtained from peripheral blood. CDR3 protein: CASSYSRQGTGYTF. The DNA for the CDR3 is TGTGCCAGCAGTTACTCGAGACAGGGAACTGGCTACACCTTC.